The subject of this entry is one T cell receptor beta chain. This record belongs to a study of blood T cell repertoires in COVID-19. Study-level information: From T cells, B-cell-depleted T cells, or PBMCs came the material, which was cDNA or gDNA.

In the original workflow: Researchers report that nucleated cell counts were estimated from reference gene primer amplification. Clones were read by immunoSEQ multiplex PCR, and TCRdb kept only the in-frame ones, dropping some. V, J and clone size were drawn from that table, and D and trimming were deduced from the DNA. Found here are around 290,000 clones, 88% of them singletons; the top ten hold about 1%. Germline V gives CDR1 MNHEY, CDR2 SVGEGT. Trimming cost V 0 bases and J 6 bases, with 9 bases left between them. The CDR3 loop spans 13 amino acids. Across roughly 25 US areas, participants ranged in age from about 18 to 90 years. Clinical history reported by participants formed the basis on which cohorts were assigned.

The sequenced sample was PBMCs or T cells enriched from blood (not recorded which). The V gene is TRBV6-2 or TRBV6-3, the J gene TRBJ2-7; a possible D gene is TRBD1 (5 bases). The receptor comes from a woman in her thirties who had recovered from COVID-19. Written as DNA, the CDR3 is TGTGCCAGCAGTTACTCGATAGGGGTCGAGCAGTACTTC. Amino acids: CASSYSIGVEQYF.